The next 27 T cell receptor beta chains were all read from a single sample in a study of blood T cell repertoires in COVID-19 (dated by TCRdb to between 2020 and 2021). Library construction relied on the immunoSEQ multiplex PCR assay. The source is immuneACCESS, and TCRdb retained only in-frame sequences with V and J called. Part of the clones is not carried over; for the studies checked, unresolved V genes explain less than half of this, and the remainder is unexplained. This sample comprises about 70,000 clones, more than 80% of them detected only once. Under 40% of the sample lies in the top ten. What was sequenced was peripheral blood. These receptors all come from a woman over 75 with active or convalescent COVID-19.

The sample holds one count of this clone. V gene TRBV5-1 combines with J gene TRBJ2-5; maybe TRBD1 (6 bases). V lost 3 bases, J lost 1 base, and 19 bases lay in between. Germline V gene data show CDR1 as SGHRS and CDR2 as YFSETQ. There are 17 residues in the CDR3. The CDR3, as DNA: TGCGCCAGCAGCTCCACCCCCAGAGACAGGCCCCAAGAGACCCAGTACTTC. Translating gives CASSSTPRDRPQETQYF.

This chain uses TRBV30 with TRBJ2-7, with D maybe TRBD2 (6 bases). There are 14 residues in the CDR3. V shed 7 bases and J shed 2 bases, with 18 bases lying between them. Germline values: CDR1 GTSNPN, CDR2 SVGIG (reference sequence). CDR3 protein: CASRRGAAPYEQYF. The CDR3 DNA is TGTGCCTCCCGACGCGGGGCAGCCCCCTACGAGCAGTACTTC.

This chain joins TRBV7-2 and TRBJ1-2; no firm D call. Trimming pared 2 bases from V and 8 bases from J, leaving 15 bases between. The CDR3 has 14 residues. Germline-derived CDR1 and CDR2 are SGHTA and FQGNSA. This CDR3 is CASSLIGSNLGYTF. CDR3 nucleotide sequence: TGTGCCAGCAGCTTAATTGGTTCAAATCTAGGCTACACCTTC.

CDR3 sequence: CATSRTQGYTIYF. The CDR3 coding sequence is TGTGCCACCAGCAGAACCCAGGGTTACACCATATATTTT. This chain uses TRBV15 with TRBJ1-3, with D perhaps matching TRBD1 (5 bases). V gave up 2 bases and J gave up 8 bases, with 10 bases separating them. The germline V gene has CDR1 LNHNV and CDR2 YYDKDF (reference sequence). This CDR3 spans 13 amino acids.

The chain is built from TRBV6-5 and TRBJ1-6; 8 bases fit TRBD1. This CDR3 comprises 15 residues. The germline V gene has CDR1 MNHEY and CDR2 SVGAGI. V trimming: 7 bases; J trimming: 7 bases; junction bases outside the gene matches: 9. In nucleotides, the CDR3 is TGTGCCAGCACCCTTGGGGCAGGGGGCAATTCACCCCTCCACTTT. Its protein product is CASTLGAGGNSPLHF.

Only one count was recorded for this clone. The chain carries TRBV9 and TRBJ2-7; TRBD1 might be the D (6 bases). Trimming pared 6 bases from V and 6 bases from J, leaving 16 bases between. CDR1 is SGDLS, CDR2 YYNGEE, per germline. The CDR3 is 13 residues long. The CDR3 DNA reads TGTGCCAGCACCGCGAGCCGGGACACCGAGCAGTACTTC. It is translated as CASTASRDTEQYF.

The chain is built from TRBV19 and TRBJ1-3; D gene ambiguous. CDR1 and CDR2 (germline): LNHDA, SQIVND (reference sequence). V was pared by 5 bases and J by 2 bases, with 13 bases between. This CDR3 contains 15 residues. As DNA, the CDR3 is TGTGCCAGTAGTGCTCAGGACTTGACTGGAAACACCATATATTTT. Translation gives CASSAQDLTGNTIYF.

The J gene is TRBJ2-1, the V gene TRBV24-1; the match to TRBD2 covers 8 bases. CDR1 is KGHDR, CDR2 SFDVKD, per germline. The ends lost 6 bases at V and 0 bases at J; junction bases unmatched: 6. The CDR3 spans 16 residues. CDR3 bases: TGTGCCACCAGTCGCACTAGCGGATACTCCTACAATGAGCAGTTCTTC. Protein sequence: CATSRTSGYSYNEQFF.

This clone has more than one count but fewer than ten. The rearrangement links TRBV12-3 or TRBV12-4 to TRBJ2-5, with D possibly matching TRBD2 (7 bases). The length of the CDR3 is 13 residues. The V gene lost 6 bases and the J gene lost 3 bases, with 11 bases spanning the gap. CDR3 nucleotide sequence: TGTGCCAGCAGGATAGGGGGGGAAGAGACCCAGTACTTC. Protein product: CASRIGGEETQYF.

The rearrangement uses TRBV6-2 or TRBV6-3 and TRBJ2-3; a weak D match, TRBD1 (5 bases). Trimming removed 2 bases from V and 0 bases from J, with 12 bases in between. Germline CDR1 and CDR2: MNHEY and SVGEGT. The CDR3 runs to 16 residues. DNA of the CDR3: TGTGCCAGCAGTTACCAGGGAATTTCCAGCACAGATACGCAGTATTTT. Its translation is CASSYQGISSTDTQYF.

V and J are TRBV30 and TRBJ1-2, with TRBD1 matching 7 bases. From germline, CDR1 is GTSNPN and CDR2 SVGIG (reference sequence). The CDR3 covers 13 residues. The V and J ends lost 2 bases and 4 bases, in that order; junction bases with no gene match: 4. DNA of the CDR3: TGTGCCTGGAGTCCCGGACAGGTCTATGGCTACACCTTC. It yields the protein CAWSPGQVYGYTF.

The chain recombines TRBV6-5 with TRBJ2-3, with D uncertain. The V end was cut by 1 base, the J end by 4 bases, with 15 bases between. Germline-derived CDR1 and CDR2 are MNHEY and SVGAGI. CDR3 length equals 16 residues. The CDR3: CASSYYTGFSSDTQYF. Written as DNA, the CDR3 is TGTGCCAGCAGTTACTACACGGGTTTCAGCTCAGATACGCAGTATTTT.

In its sample, this clone was seen many times. The rearrangement links TRBV9 to TRBJ2-5; D perhaps matches TRBD1 (6 bases). Germline CDR1 SGDLS, CDR2 YYNGEE. The CDR3 has 15 amino acids. The ends were cut back, 4 bases at V and 4 bases at J, with 17 bases in the middle. This chain's CDR3 is CASSPLGLQGETQYF. For the CDR3, the DNA is TGTGCCAGCAGCCCGTTGGGGCTACAGGGAGAGACCCAGTACTTC.

V gene TRBV7-2 combines with J gene TRBJ2-1; weak D call: TRBD2 (7 bases). The V and J ends lost 3 bases and 3 bases respectively, with 15 bases between them. CDR3 size: 16 residues. Germline V lookup: CDR1 SGHTA, CDR2 FQGNSA. The CDR3 bases are TGTGCCAGCAGCTTTCAAGGGGGGGGCAACTACAATGAGCAGTTCTTC. Its protein is CASSFQGGGNYNEQFF.

The chain has TRBV4-1 and TRBJ2-5; 8 bases are shared with TRBD2. The CDR3 loop spans 16 amino acids. V shed 3 bases, J shed 6 bases, and the junction held 12 bases outside the gene matches. CDR1 and CDR2 from the germline V gene are MGHRA and YSYEKL. The CDR3 protein is CASSQIPGLVLKTQYF. The CDR3 DNA reads as TGCGCCAGCAGCCAGATTCCGGGACTAGTATTGAAGACCCAGTACTTC.

The gene calls are TRBV19 and TRBJ1-6; D is unresolved. This CDR3 spans 14 amino acids. The germline CDR1 and CDR2 sequences are LNHDA and SQIVND (reference sequence). The ends were cut back, 6 bases at V and 3 bases at J, with 9 bases in the middle. The CDR3 DNA follows: TGTGCCAGTAGGGAGGGAAGCTATAATTCACCCCTCCACTTT. The encoded protein is CASREGSYNSPLHF.

V usage is TRBV10-3 and J usage is TRBJ2-7; D is possibly TRBD1 (5 bases). Trimming removed 6 bases at V and 0 bases at J, with 12 bases between. Germline CDR1 ENHRY, CDR2 SYGVKD. This CDR3 contains 14 residues. CDR3 protein: CAISLDSSSYEQYF. The CDR3 region has the DNA TGTGCCATCAGCCTAGACAGTTCCTCCTACGAGCAGTACTTC.

The chain employs TRBV3-1 (or the pseudogene TRBV3-2) and TRBJ1-1; unclear D gene. V gave up 1 base and J gave up 2 bases, with 8 bases separating them. CDR1 is LGHDT and CDR2 is YNNKEL in the germline V gene (reference sequence). The CDR3 is 14 residues long. CDR3 in amino acids: CASSQVAVNTEAFF. CDR3 nucleotides: TGTGCCAGCAGCCAAGTTGCGGTCAACACTGAAGCTTTCTTT.

V usage is TRBV27 and J usage is TRBJ2-6, with unresolved D. This CDR3 is built from 14 residues. The V gene's germline CDR1 is MNHEY and CDR2 SMNVEV (reference sequence). Between the trimmed V and J ends, which lost 5 bases and 1 base, there was a span of 6 bases. The CDR3 DNA reads TGTGCCAGCAGTCCGACTTCTGGGGCCAACGTCCTGACTTTC. This sequence encodes CASSPTSGANVLTF.

The chain couples TRBV9 to TRBJ1-6; D is possibly TRBD1 (6 bases). Trimming pared 3 bases from V and 7 bases from J, leaving 11 bases between. The CDR3 has 14 amino acids. Germline V CDR1 and CDR2: SGDLS, YYNGEE. The CDR3 loop is CASSATGLNSPLHF. The DNA for the CDR3 is TGTGCCAGCAGCGCGACAGGTCTGAATTCACCCCTCCACTTT.

The chain is built from TRBV10-3 and TRBJ2-7, with 7 bases fitting TRBD1. V lost 3 bases, J lost 1 base, and 0 bases stayed unmatched. The germline V gene has CDR1 ENHRY and CDR2 SYGVKD. The CDR3 loop spans 13 amino acids. CDR3 nucleotide sequence: TGTGCCATCAGTGACAGGGGGTCCTACGAGCAGTACTTC. This codes for CAISDRGSYEQYF.

This clone has only a few counts. J is TRBJ1-2 and V is TRBV7-9; no reliable D call. V lost 5 bases and J 3 bases, leaving 10 bases between the germline ends. CDR1 is SEHNR, CDR2 FQNEAQ, per germline (reference sequence). The CDR3 has 13 amino acids. The CDR3 here is CASSPTVYYGYTF. The CDR3 DNA sequence: TGTGCCAGCAGCCCAACAGTGTACTATGGCTACACCTTC.

V and J are TRBV18 and TRBJ1-4; TRBD1 is a possible D gene (5 bases). Germline V CDR1 and CDR2: KGHSH, LQKENI. CDR3 size: 14 residues. The ends were cut back, 4 bases at V and 4 bases at J, with 10 bases in the middle. The CDR3: CASSRGGNNEKLFF. As DNA, the CDR3 is TGTGCCAGCTCACGCGGGGGGAATAATGAAAAACTGTTTTTT.

This clone was detected only a few times. This chain connects TRBV4-3 to TRBJ1-2, with D possibly being TRBD1 (6 bases). There are 14 residues in the CDR3. V lost 4 bases to trimming and J lost 7 bases, with 16 bases between them. The germline gives CDR1 LGHNA, CDR2 YSLEER. The CDR3 sequence: CASSRSGASSGYTF. In DNA form, the CDR3 reads TGCGCCAGCAGCCGCTCAGGGGCTTCGAGTGGCTACACCTTC.

The rearrangement links TRBV7-2 to TRBJ2-7, with TRBD1 matching 10 bases. CDR1 SGHTA and CDR2 FQGNSA come from the germline V gene. This CDR3 is built from 15 residues. The V gene end was trimmed by 5 bases and the J gene end by 2 bases; junction bases not matched to a gene: 6. CDR3 region: CASSPRGTGAYEQYF. Written as DNA, the CDR3 is TGTGCCAGCAGCCCTAGGGGGACAGGGGCCTACGAGCAGTACTTC.

This clone was picked up one time. The chain has TRBV4-1 and TRBJ2-1, with a weak D call TRBD2 (5 bases). This CDR3 contains 14 residues. Trimming pared 4 bases from V and 8 bases from J, leaving 15 bases between. Germline CDR1 reads MGHRA; CDR2 reads YSYEKL. The CDR3 DNA follows: TGCGCCAGCAGCCCGCCGGCGGGCGTCGATGAGCAGTTCTTC. This codes for CASSPPAGVDEQFF.

This sequence joins TRBV7-2 and TRBJ2-3; weak D call: TRBD2 (6 bases). Trimming took 5 bases from V and 2 from J, leaving 14 bases between them. In germline, CDR1 is SGHTA, CDR2 FQGNSA. This CDR3 is 15 amino acids long. The CDR3 region has the DNA TGTGCCAGCAGCCCCCAGTGGGGACTCACAGATACGCAGTATTTT. It yields the protein CASSPQWGLTDTQYF.